This T cell receptor beta chain was documented in a study of shared clonotypes between healthy human individuals. Cells designated naive CD8 were CD45RO-negative and were positively selected for CCR7, with terminally differentiated effector memory CD45RA+ cells excluded. Recent vaccinations or acute infections were absent in the healthy HIV-negative adult donors. Among the donors, all were Caucasian adults who lived in Nashville, Tennessee. Replicate PCRs from sorted subsets contained roughly 200 ng DNA, which is 29,000 or so T cell genomes. TCRdb's copy holds only in-frame clones and misses some; the assay was immunoSEQ multiplex PCR. The profile covers 2 million to 2.5 million clones, with approximately 94% appearing a single time and 0.85% to 1.2% taken by the ten largest. The CDR3 is 16 residues long. In germline, CDR1 is MNHEY, CDR2 SMNVEV (reference sequence). V lost 2 bases and J lost 5; bases outside the gene matches: 10.

The sample taken for sequencing was naive CD8+ T cells sorted from blood. The clonotype was recovered from a man between 18 and 35 years old in good health. J is TRBJ2-7 and V is TRBV27; 9 nucleotides line up with TRBD1. The CDR3 protein is CASSLPPGTGRNEQYF. In DNA form, the CDR3 reads TGTGCCAGCAGTTTACCCCCTGGGACAGGGCGTAACGAGCAGTACTTC.